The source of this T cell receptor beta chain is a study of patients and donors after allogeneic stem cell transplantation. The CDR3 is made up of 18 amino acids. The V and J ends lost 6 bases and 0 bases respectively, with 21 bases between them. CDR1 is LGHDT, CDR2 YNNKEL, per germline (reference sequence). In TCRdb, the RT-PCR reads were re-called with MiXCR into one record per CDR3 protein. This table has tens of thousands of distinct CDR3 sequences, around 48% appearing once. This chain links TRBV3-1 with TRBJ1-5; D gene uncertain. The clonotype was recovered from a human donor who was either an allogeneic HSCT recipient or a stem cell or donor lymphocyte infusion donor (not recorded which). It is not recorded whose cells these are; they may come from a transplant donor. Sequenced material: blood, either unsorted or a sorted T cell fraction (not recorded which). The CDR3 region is CASSQTRPDISSNQPQHF. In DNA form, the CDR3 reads TGTGCCAGCAGTCAAACCAGACCCGACATAAGTAGCAATCAGCCCCAGCATTTT.